This record concerns one T cell receptor (beta chain) sequence. The antigen is unknown. This record comes from a study of T cells after yellow fever vaccination. Points from the study as a whole: When the response was secondary, it was weaker but reached its peak faster, day 5 versus 15. From the bulk population, abundant clonotypes could contaminate and appear within FACS-sorted repertoires.

The CDR3 has 17 residues. Germline loops: CDR1 SGHVS, CDR2 FQNEAQ. V lost 2 bases, J lost 2 bases, and 5 bases stayed unmatched. Via MiXCR, TCRdb re-called the 5' RACE reads, giving one row per CDR3 protein. The sample contains 400,000 to 650,000 distinct CDR3 sequences, about a fifth of which appear only once. The V and J genes are TRBV7-8 and TRBJ2-1, with 11 bases aligning to TRBD2. This clonotype was sampled from a man aged 18 to 29 who received the YFV17D yellow fever vaccine. The sequences come from PBMCs, collected roughly 20 days after the first yellow fever vaccination. CDR3 DNA sequence: TGTGCCAGCAGCTTAACCCTGACTAGCGGGGCCTACAATGAGCAGTTCTTC. Amino acid sequence: CASSLTLTSGAYNEQFF.